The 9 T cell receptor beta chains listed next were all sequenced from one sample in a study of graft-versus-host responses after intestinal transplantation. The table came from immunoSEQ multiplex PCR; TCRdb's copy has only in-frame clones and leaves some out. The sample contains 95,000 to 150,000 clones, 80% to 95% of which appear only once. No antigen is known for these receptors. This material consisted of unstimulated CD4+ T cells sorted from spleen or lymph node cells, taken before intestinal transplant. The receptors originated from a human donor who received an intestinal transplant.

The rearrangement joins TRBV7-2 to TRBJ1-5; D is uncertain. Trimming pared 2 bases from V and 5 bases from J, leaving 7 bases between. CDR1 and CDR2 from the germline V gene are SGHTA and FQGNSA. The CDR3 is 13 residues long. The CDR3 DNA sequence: TGTGCCAGCAGCTTAATAGACTATCAGCCCCAGCATTTT. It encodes CASSLIDYQPQHF.

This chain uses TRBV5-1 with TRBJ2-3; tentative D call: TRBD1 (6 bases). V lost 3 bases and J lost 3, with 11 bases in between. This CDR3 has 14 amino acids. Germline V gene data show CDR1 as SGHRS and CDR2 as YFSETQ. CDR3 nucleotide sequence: TGCGCCAGCAGCTCCCAGGGGCAGACAGATACGCAGTATTTT. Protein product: CASSSQGQTDTQYF.

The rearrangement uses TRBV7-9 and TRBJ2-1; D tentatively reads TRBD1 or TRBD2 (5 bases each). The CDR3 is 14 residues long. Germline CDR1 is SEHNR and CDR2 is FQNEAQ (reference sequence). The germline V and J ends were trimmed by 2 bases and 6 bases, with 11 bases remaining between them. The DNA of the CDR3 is TGTGCCAGCAGCTTAAGGGACGGACCCAATGAGCAGTTCTTC. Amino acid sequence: CASSLRDGPNEQFF.

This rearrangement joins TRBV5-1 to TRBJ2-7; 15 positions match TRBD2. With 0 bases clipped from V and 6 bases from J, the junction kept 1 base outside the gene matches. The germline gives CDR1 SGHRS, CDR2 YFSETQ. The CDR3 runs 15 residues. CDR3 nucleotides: TGCGCCAGCAGCTTGGAGGGACTAGCGGGAGGCGAGCAGTACTTC. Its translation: CASSLEGLAGGEQYF.

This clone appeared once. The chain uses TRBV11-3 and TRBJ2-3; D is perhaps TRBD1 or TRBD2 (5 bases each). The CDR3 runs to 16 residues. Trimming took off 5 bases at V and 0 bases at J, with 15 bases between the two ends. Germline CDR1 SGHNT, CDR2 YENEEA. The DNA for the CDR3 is TGTGCCAGCAGCACCCTAAGGGACGCGAGCACAGATACGCAGTATTTT. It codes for CASSTLRDASTDTQYF.

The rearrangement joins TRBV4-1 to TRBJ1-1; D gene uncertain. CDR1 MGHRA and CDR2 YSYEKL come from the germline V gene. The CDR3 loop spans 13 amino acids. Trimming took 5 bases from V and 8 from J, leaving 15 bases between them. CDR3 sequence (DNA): TGCGCCAGCAGCTATACCAGTCCCCACGAAGCTTTCTTT. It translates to CASSYTSPHEAFF.

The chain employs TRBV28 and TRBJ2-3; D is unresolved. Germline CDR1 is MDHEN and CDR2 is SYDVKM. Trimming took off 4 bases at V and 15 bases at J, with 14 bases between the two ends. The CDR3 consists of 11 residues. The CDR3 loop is CASSYGPWLYF. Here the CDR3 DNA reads TGTGCCAGCAGTTATGGACCCTGGTTATATTTT.

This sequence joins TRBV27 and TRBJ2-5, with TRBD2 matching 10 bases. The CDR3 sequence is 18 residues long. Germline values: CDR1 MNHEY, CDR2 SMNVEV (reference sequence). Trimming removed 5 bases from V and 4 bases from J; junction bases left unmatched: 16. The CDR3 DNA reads TGTGCCAGCAGTACTCGAACCGGGACTAGCGAACGGGGAGAGACCCAGTACTTC. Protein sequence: CASSTRTGTSERGETQYF.

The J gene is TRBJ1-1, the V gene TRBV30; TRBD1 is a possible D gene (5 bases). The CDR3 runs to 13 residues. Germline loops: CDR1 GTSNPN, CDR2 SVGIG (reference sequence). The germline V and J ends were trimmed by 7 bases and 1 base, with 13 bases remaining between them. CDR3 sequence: CASRAGTNTEAFF. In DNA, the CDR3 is TGTGCCTCGAGGGCAGGGACGAACACTGAAGCTTTCTTT.